A single sample gave rise to the 25 T cell receptor beta chains below, sequenced in a study of shared clonotypes between healthy human individuals. Generated by immunoSEQ multiplex PCR, the TCRdb table keeps only in-frame clones and is missing some. The table records roughly 2 million clones, about 95% of them present only once. What was sequenced was naive CD4+ T cells sorted from blood. The sample's subset: CD45RA+ positively selected. Receptors originate from a man aged 18 to 35 in good health.

This chain uses TRBV7-2 with TRBJ2-3; D perhaps matches TRBD2 (5 bases). The CDR3 length is 16 residues. Per the germline V gene, CDR1 is SGHTA and CDR2 is FQGNSA. V lost 5 bases and J lost 0, with 15 bases in between. The CDR3 loop is CASSLDLGGSTDTQYF. The CDR3 coding sequence is TGTGCCAGCAGCCTGGACCTCGGCGGGAGCACAGATACGCAGTATTTT.

The rearrangement uses TRBV2 and TRBJ2-7, with 9 bases fitting TRBD2. V dropped 3 bases and J dropped 6; count of bases not matched to a gene: 12. This CDR3 is built from 16 residues. Germline CDR1 reads SNHLY; CDR2 reads FYNNEI. The CDR3 DNA follows: TGTGCCAGCAGTGAGGACGGCGGGGGGGCCCTCGGCGAGCAGTACTTC. It codes for CASSEDGGGALGEQYF.

The rearrangement uses TRBV27 and TRBJ1-5; perhaps TRBD1 as D (5 bases). This CDR3 contains 14 residues. Germline CDR1 MNHEY, CDR2 SMNVEV (reference sequence). Between the trimmed V and J ends, which lost 3 bases and 7 bases, there was a span of 13 bases. In nucleotides, the CDR3 is TGTGCCAGCAGTTTGCGACTCGGGGGGCAGCCCCAGCATTTT. Residues: CASSLRLGGQPQHF.

V gene TRBV7-2 combines with J gene TRBJ1-2; no reliable D call. In germline, CDR1 is SGHTA, CDR2 FQGNSA. V was shortened by 5 bases and J by 8 bases, with 12 bases between the two germline ends. The CDR3 runs 12 residues. CDR3 bases: TGTGCCAGCAGCACCATCCTCGGGGGCTACACCTTC. Its translation: CASSTILGGYTF.

The rearrangement links TRBV13 to TRBJ2-2; TRBD1 agrees at 8 bases. The germline V gene encodes CDR1 PRHDT and CDR2 FYEKMQ (reference sequence). J was trimmed by 4 bases and V by 1 base; bases with no gene match: 14. This CDR3 is 19 amino acids long. CDR3 sequence: CASSLETPGQGHITGELFF. In DNA form, the CDR3 reads TGTGCCAGCAGCTTAGAAACCCCCGGACAGGGCCATATCACCGGGGAGCTGTTTTTT. Using reference TRBV13 and TRBJ2-2 for the parts outside the CDR3, the full variable domain is AAGVIQSPRHLIKEKRETATLKCYPIPRHDTVYWYQQGPGQDPQFLISFYEKMQSDKGSIPDRFSAQQFSDYHSELNMSSLELGDSALYFCASSLETPGQGHITGELFFGEGSRLTVL.

The chain employs TRBV2 and TRBJ1-4; 9 bases match TRBD1. V shed 8 bases and J 0 bases; nucleotides not matched to a gene: 10. This CDR3 has 17 amino acids. Germline lookup yields CDR1 SNHLY and CDR2 FYNNEI. The CDR3 DNA reads TGTGCCAGCCTCCTGGGACAGGGCTTTGCAACTAATGAAAAACTGTTTTTT. This gives the protein CASLLGQGFATNEKLFF.

The chain uses TRBV28 and TRBJ1-2, with D tentatively TRBD1 (6 bases). The V gene lost 2 bases and the J gene lost 4 bases, with 20 bases spanning the gap. The CDR3 has 17 residues. Germline-derived CDR1 and CDR2 are MDHEN and SYDVKM. CDR3 coding DNA: TGTGCCAGCAGTTTAAATCCCTCGGGGGGCTGGGGCTATGGCTACACCTTC. Protein product: CASSLNPSGGWGYGYTF.

The chain couples TRBV7-8 to TRBJ2-1; TRBD1 agrees at 9 bases. The CDR3 covers 14 residues. The trim removed 4 bases at V and 9 bases at J, leaving 7 bases unmatched. Looked up from germline, CDR1 is SGHVS and CDR2 is FQNEAQ. This CDR3 reads CASSSGTGSGEQFF. The CDR3 region has the DNA TGTGCCAGCAGCTCCGGGACAGGGAGTGGTGAGCAGTTCTTC.

The chain has TRBV4-2 and TRBJ2-1; tentative D call: TRBD2 (5 bases). Trimming took off 0 bases at V and 6 bases at J, with 18 bases between the two ends. The CDR3 is 17 residues long. Germline loops: CDR1 LGHNA, CDR2 YNFKEQ. The DNA for the CDR3 is TGTGCCAGCAGCCAAGATTCGCAGCGGCTGATTCCCAATGAGCAGTTCTTC. This translates into CASSQDSQRLIPNEQFF.

The chain employs TRBV28 and TRBJ2-5, with 7 bases fitting TRBD2. The CDR3 loop spans 14 amino acids. Per the germline V gene, CDR1 is MDHEN and CDR2 is SYDVKM. Trimming took 7 bases from V and 2 from J; bases not matched to a gene: 7. In DNA, the CDR3 is TGTGCCAGCACCCAGGGAGGGCCGCAAGAGACCCAGTACTTC. This sequence encodes CASTQGGPQETQYF.

This clone is a singleton in its sample. The rearrangement links TRBV5-5 to TRBJ1-6; TRBD1 aligns across 7 bases. Unmatched junction bases numbered 7, after V lost 3 bases and J lost 13 bases. Looked up from germline, CDR1 is SGHKS and CDR2 is YYEKEE (reference sequence). The CDR3 extends over 13 amino acids. The CDR3 coding sequence is TGTGCCAGCAGCTCACCTACGACAGGGCCCCTCCACTTT. This encodes CASSSPTTGPLHF.

This chain's CDR3 is CASSLSGTGIYGYTF. CDR3 bases: TGTGCCAGCAGCTTATCCGGGACAGGGATTTATGGCTACACCTTC. The V and J genes are TRBV7-8 and TRBJ1-2; 9 bases align to TRBD1. There are 15 residues in the CDR3. V was clipped by 2 bases and J by 5 bases; unmatched bases: 6. CDR1 and CDR2 from the germline V gene are SGHVS and FQNEAQ.

The sample holds one count of this clone. The chain combines TRBV7-2 with TRBJ1-4; tentative D call: TRBD1 (6 bases). This CDR3 is 16 amino acids long. The V end lost 3 bases, the J end lost 3 bases, and 14 bases lay between the germline ends. The germline V gene has CDR1 SGHTA and CDR2 FQGNSA. CDR3 region: CASSFRLRGANEKLFF. CDR3 sequence (DNA): TGTGCCAGCAGCTTCCGCCTCAGGGGAGCTAATGAAAAACTGTTTTTT.

This sequence joins TRBV4-1 and TRBJ2-1; weak D call: TRBD2 (6 bases). Germline V lookup: CDR1 MGHRA, CDR2 YSYEKL. The V end lost 0 bases, the J end lost 9 bases, and 15 bases lay between the germline ends. There are 15 residues in the CDR3. CDR3 loop: CASSQDQSGRSEQFF. The CDR3 DNA is TGCGCCAGCAGCCAAGACCAGAGCGGGCGTAGTGAGCAGTTCTTC.

A note on this clone: Other nucleotide sequences in the sample specify the same CDR3. The J gene is TRBJ1-2, the V gene TRBV6-1; D gene unclear. V was trimmed by 0 bases and J by 4 bases, leaving 6 bases between them. The CDR3 contains 13 residues. Germline CDR1 reads MNHNS; CDR2 reads SASEGT. This CDR3 reads CASSEAGFYGYTF. The CDR3, as DNA: TGTGCCAGCAGTGAAGCGGGATTCTATGGCTACACCTTC.

Notes on this clone: The identical CDR3 is also encoded by other nucleotide sequences in the sample. The chain couples TRBV28 to TRBJ2-7, with D possibly matching TRBD1 (6 bases). Trimming shortened V by 2 bases and J by 3 bases, and 11 bases separated the two germline ends. Looked up from germline, CDR1 is MDHEN and CDR2 is SYDVKM. This CDR3 is built from 14 residues. The CDR3 loop is CASSLRQGSYEQYF. In nucleotides, the CDR3 is TGTGCCAGCAGTTTAAGGCAGGGGAGCTACGAGCAGTACTTC.

The rearrangement uses TRBV6-6 and TRBJ2-7, with TRBD1 identical over 8 bases. The CDR3 consists of 15 residues. J gave up 2 bases and V 0 bases, and 3 bases lay outside the gene matches. Germline V CDR1 and CDR2: MNHNY, SVGAGI (reference sequence). The CDR3 region is CASSYSGRGPYEQYF. CDR3 DNA sequence: TGTGCCAGCAGTTACTCAGGCAGGGGGCCCTACGAGCAGTACTTC.

Note on this clone: Different DNA sequences within this sample yield the same CDR3. The chain uses TRBV5-1 and TRBJ2-7; possible D gene TRBD2, 5 bases. The CDR3 consists of 15 residues. Between the trimmed V and J ends, which lost 0 bases and 4 bases, there was a span of 14 bases. Germline CDR1 and CDR2: SGHRS and YFSETQ. The CDR3 DNA follows: TGCGCCAGCAGCTTGGTGGGGAGTTCGAGTTACGAGCAGTACTTC. Protein product: CASSLVGSSSYEQYF.

The gene calls are TRBV30 and TRBJ2-1, with TRBD2 identical over 7 bases. CDR3 length equals 14 residues. Per germline, CDR1 GTSNPN and CDR2 SVGIG (reference sequence). The J segment lost 10 bases and the V segment lost 5 bases, leaving 14 bases of the junction unmatched. The CDR3 coding sequence is TGTGCCTGGGACGGGGACTACCAAGCCCGGGAGCAGTTCTTC. Translated, it gives CAWDGDYQAREQFF.

The chain carries TRBV7-2 and TRBJ1-3; TRBD1 might be the D (5 bases). Deletions cut 6 bases from V and 0 bases from J, with 12 bases between. CDR1 SGHTA and CDR2 FQGNSA come from the germline V gene. There are 15 residues in the CDR3. The CDR3 loop reads CASRPGRGSGNTIYF. For the CDR3, the DNA is TGTGCCAGCAGGCCCGGGAGGGGCTCTGGAAACACCATATATTTT. Looking up the rest from reference TRBV7-2 and TRBJ1-3 gives the full variable domain: GAGVSQSPSNKVTEKGKDVELRCDPISGHTALYWYRQSLGQGLEFLIYFQGNSAPDKSGLPSDRFSAERTGGSVSTLTIQRTQQEDSAVYLCASRPGRGSGNTIYFGEGSWLTVV.

This clone was observed a single time. V is TRBV19 and J is TRBJ2-1; D call uncertain. CDR1 LNHDA and CDR2 SQIVND come from the germline V gene (reference sequence). The CDR3 covers 15 residues. The ends were cut back, 1 base at V and 8 bases at J, with 15 bases in the middle. The DNA for the CDR3 is TGTGCCAGTAGTATAGGTGGAGATAGGAGCGATGAGCAGTTCTTC. This codes for CASSIGGDRSDEQFF. The full variable domain, with the rest looked up from reference TRBV19 and TRBJ2-1, is DGGITQSPKYLFRKEGQNVTLSCEQNLNHDAMYWYRQDPGQGLRLIYYSQIVNDFQKGDIAEGYSVSREKKESFPLTVTSAQKNPTAFYLCASSIGGDRSDEQFFGPGTRLTVL.

With respect to this clone: This sample includes further DNA sequences coding for the same CDR3. This CDR3 reads CASSLGQPYEQYF. CDR3 coding DNA: TGTGCCAGCAGCTTAGGTCAGCCCTACGAGCAGTACTTC. The chain has TRBV7-8 and TRBJ2-7, with no clear D. The V end was cut by 1 base, the J end by 2 bases, with 6 bases between. There are 13 residues in the CDR3. The V gene's germline CDR1 is SGHVS and CDR2 FQNEAQ.

The V and J genes are TRBV6-1 and TRBJ2-5; 7 bases fit TRBD1. The V gene's germline CDR1 is MNHNS and CDR2 SASEGT. Trimming took 10 bases from V and 5 from J; bases not matched to a gene: 10. This CDR3 contains 13 residues. The DNA of the CDR3 is TGTGCCATCACGTACAGGGGAGCGGAGACCCAGTACTTC. Translation: CAITYRGAETQYF.

This chain connects TRBV18 to TRBJ2-2; a weak D match, TRBD1 (6 bases). The CDR3 is 16 amino acids. Germline lookup yields CDR1 KGHSH and CDR2 LQKENI. V gave up 5 bases and J gave up 0 bases, with 13 bases separating them. CDR3 protein: CASSTRDTSNTGELFF. As DNA, the CDR3 is TGTGCCAGCTCAACTCGGGACACCTCGAACACCGGGGAGCTGTTTTTT.

The chain employs TRBV29-1 and TRBJ1-1; 7 bases align to TRBD1. The V gene end was trimmed by 5 bases and the J gene end by 5 bases; junction bases not matched to a gene: 8. From germline, CDR1 is SQVTM and CDR2 ANQGSEA. This CDR3 has 13 amino acids. The CDR3 here is CSVRTGVGTEAFF. CDR3 coding DNA: TGCAGCGTTAGAACAGGGGTCGGAACTGAAGCTTTCTTT.